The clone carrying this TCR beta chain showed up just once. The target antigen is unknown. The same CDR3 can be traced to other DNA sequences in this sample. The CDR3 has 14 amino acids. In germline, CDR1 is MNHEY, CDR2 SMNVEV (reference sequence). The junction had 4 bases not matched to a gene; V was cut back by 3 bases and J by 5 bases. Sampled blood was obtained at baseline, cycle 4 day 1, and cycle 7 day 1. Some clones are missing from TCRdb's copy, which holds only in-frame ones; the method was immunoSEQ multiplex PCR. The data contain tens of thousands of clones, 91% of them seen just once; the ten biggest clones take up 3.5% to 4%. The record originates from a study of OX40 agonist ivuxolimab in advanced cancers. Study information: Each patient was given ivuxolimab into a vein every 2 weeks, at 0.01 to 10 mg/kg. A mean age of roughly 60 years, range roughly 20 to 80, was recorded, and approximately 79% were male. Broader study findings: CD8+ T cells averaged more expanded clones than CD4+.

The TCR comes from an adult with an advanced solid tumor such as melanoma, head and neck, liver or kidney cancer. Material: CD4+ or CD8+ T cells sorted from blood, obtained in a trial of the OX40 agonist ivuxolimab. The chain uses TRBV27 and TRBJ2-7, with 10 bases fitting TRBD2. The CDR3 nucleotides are TGTGCCAGCAGTTTGCTAGCGGGAGAGAACGAGCAGTACTTC. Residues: CASSLLAGENEQYF.